One T cell receptor (beta chain) is described in this entry. Its antigen is currently unknown. This CDR3 has 13 amino acids. Unmatched junction bases numbered 5, after V lost 5 bases and J lost 3 bases. CDR1 and CDR2 (germline): SQVTM, ANQGSEA. The entry originates in a study of T-cell reconstitution after alpha-beta-depleted transplantation in children. The TCRbeta library incorporated unique molecular identifiers. TCRdb redid the calling of the PCR reads with MiXCR, one entry per CDR3 protein. This sample yields roughly 420,000 distinct CDR3 sequences, of which around 15% are seen a single time; around 30% belongs to the top ten. The study's findings and limits: Some patients owed their high day-60 TCRbeta diversity to surviving recipient T cells and thymic progenitors. After one year, T-cell counts and TCRbeta diversity mostly came from new T cells. Reports say that about two months after transplant, the alpha-beta T cells came out of several hundred graft clones that had expanded.

The clonotype comes from a boy younger than two who had a stem cell transplant for Wiskott-Aldrich syndrome, so the T cells may come from the graft donor. The chain combines TRBV29-1 with TRBJ2-7; 9 positions agree with TRBD2. The sequencing used PBMCs, mostly from graft donor cells, collected 360 days after TCRalphabeta/CD19-depleted stem cell transplant. The DNA for the CDR3 is TGCAGCGTTCGCGGGAGGGCCAACTACGAGCAGTACTTC. As protein: CSVRGRANYEQYF.